Listed here are 9 T cell receptor beta chains from one sample, sequenced in a study of blood T cells in healthy people across ages. Primers used in a second PCR of roughly 6 to 11 cycles were a sample-barcoded 5' primer and a J-beta primer mix. TCRdb analysed the 5' RACE reads with MiXCR anew, one entry per CDR3 protein. This sample carries around 1,000,000 distinct CDR3 sequences, roughly a quarter of them seen once, and the ten largest clones take about 0.69%. These data also formed part of another study, on T cells of mothers and their children.

The sample taken for sequencing was blood. Receptors originate from a girl aged 2-10 years in good health.

The V and J genes are TRBV20-1 and TRBJ2-1; 13 bases agree with TRBD2. After removal of 5 bases from V and 1 base from J, the junction contained 2 bases not matched to a gene. From germline, CDR1 is DFQATT and CDR2 SNEGSKA (reference sequence). The CDR3 consists of 15 residues. The CDR3 nucleotides read TGCAGTGCTGGGACTAGCGGGATGTCCTACAATGAGCAGTTCTTC. Translation: CSAGTSGMSYNEQFF.

This clonotype was seen only a few times. V is TRBV29-1 and J is TRBJ2-1; 10 nucleotides agree with TRBD2. The CDR3 spans 15 residues. V was clipped by 0 bases and J by 7 bases; unmatched bases: 6. Germline CDR1 is SQVTM and CDR2 is ANQGSEA. The CDR3 region is CSVEDRASGGNEQFF. The DNA of the CDR3 is TGCAGCGTTGAAGATCGGGCTAGCGGGGGAAATGAGCAGTTCTTC.

The V and J genes are TRBV20-1 and TRBJ1-1; D remains ambiguous. V was shortened by 0 bases and J by 7 bases, with 9 bases between the two germline ends. CDR1 is DFQATT and CDR2 is SNEGSKA in the germline V gene (reference sequence). The CDR3 is 12 residues long. The chain's CDR3 is CSARDRDIEAFF. The CDR3 bases are TGCAGTGCTAGAGATAGGGATATTGAAGCTTTCTTT.

This clonotype has a handful of counts. This chain links TRBV5-8 with TRBJ2-5; the match to TRBD2 covers 7 bases. The tail of the sequence fits TRBJ2-1 better, so the J call may be wrong. The germline V gene has CDR1 SGHTS and CDR2 YDEGEE. The CDR3 consists of 15 residues. The CDR3 spells CASRMSGIKVNEQFF. The CDR3 region has the DNA TGTGCCAGCAGGATGAGCGGGATTAAGGTTAATGAGCAGTTCTTC.

This clonotype came up a few times. The chain couples TRBV27 to TRBJ2-3; maybe TRBD1 (6 bases). From germline, CDR1 is MNHEY and CDR2 SMNVEV (reference sequence). CDR3 length: 16 residues. Between the trimmed V and J ends, which lost 1 base and 1 base, there was a span of 12 bases. CDR3 in amino acids: CASSLLDEGGTDTQYF. Here the CDR3 DNA reads TGTGCCAGCAGTTTATTGGATGAGGGGGGCACAGATACGCAGTATTTT.

The J gene is TRBJ2-3, the V gene TRBV28; no definite D call. V gave up 6 bases and J gave up 1 base, with 11 bases separating them. The CDR3 has 14 residues. Germline V gene sequence: CDR1 MDHEN, CDR2 SYDVKM. CDR3 protein: CASSERARTDTQYF. The CDR3 DNA sequence: TGTGCCAGCAGCGAACGAGCGCGCACAGATACGCAGTATTTT. Filled out from reference TRBV28 and TRBJ2-3, the complete variable domain reads DVKVTQSSRYLVKRTGEKVFLECVQDMDHENMFWYRQDPGLGLRLIYFSYDVKMKEKGDIPEGYSVSREKKERFSLILESASTNQTSMYLCASSERARTDTQYFGPGTRLTVL.

This clonotype was seen only a few times. This sequence joins TRBV6-5 and TRBJ1-2, with D maybe TRBD1 (6 bases). V lost 2 bases to trimming and J lost 4 bases, with 11 bases between them. CDR3 size: 14 residues. From germline, CDR1 is MNHEY and CDR2 SVGAGI. This CDR3 reads CASSYIGQSYGYTF. CDR3 bases: TGTGCCAGCAGTTACATCGGACAGAGCTATGGCTACACCTTC.

There are a few counts of this clonotype. The rearrangement joins TRBV20-1 to TRBJ2-4, with TRBD1 matching over 7 bases. The CDR3 spans 12 residues. Germline lookup yields CDR1 DFQATT and CDR2 SNEGSKA (reference sequence). The V segment lost 1 base and the J segment 12 bases; nucleotides outside the gene matches: 6. CDR3: CSARADRADQYF. DNA of the CDR3: TGCAGTGCTAGAGCCGACAGGGCAGATCAGTACTTC.

This clonotype was seen a few times. One end of the junction varies from germline; a read error may be responsible. This chain connects TRBV5-1 to TRBJ1-3; no clear D. The CDR3 covers 13 residues. CDR1 SGHRS and CDR2 YFSETQ come from the germline V gene. The CDR3 sequence: CTSSPDPGNTIYF. CDR3 coding DNA: TGCACCAGCAGCCCGGACCCTGGAAACACCATATATTTT.